Listed below are T cell receptor beta chains from one sample, sequenced in a study of regulatory T cells in long-lasting Graves disease. One entry per CDR3 protein results from TCRdb running MiXCR on the multiplex PCR reads. This table holds hundreds of thousands of distinct CDR3 sequences, approximately 15% found once. These data were also reused for a study on T cells in Graves' hyperthyroidism and ophthalmopathy.

Material: peripheral blood mononuclear cells (PBMCs), obtained at new diagnosis, from a patient treated with antithyroid drugs. These receptors were taken from a woman in her thirties or forties with Graves disease. CDR3s include the opening cysteine and the closing phenylalanine or tryptophan. D genes are given only for firm matches. Expanded clones get a size class; other rows say once, few or many, or leave the size out.

>many|.|TRBV6-1|TRBJ2-5
TGTGCCAGCAGCATCTGGGGACCCAGATTCCAAGAGACCCAGTACTTC
CASSIWGPRFQETQYF
>few|.|TRBV12-3/TRBV12-4|TRBJ1-2
TGTGCCAGCAGCTCATTGCGGGGGCTTGACTATGGCTACACCTTC
CASSSLRGLDYGYTF
>.|.|TRBV7-9|TRBJ1-1
TGTGCCAGCAGACAGGGAGCCCCACCTACTGAAGCTTTCTTT
CASRQGAPPTEAFF
>.|TRBD1|TRBV3-1|TRBJ2-5
TGTGCCAGCAGCCACCGGACAGGGTTGCAAGAGACCCAGTACTTC
CASSHRTGLQETQYF
>many|TRBD2|TRBV5-1|TRBJ2-1
TGCGCCAGCAGCCACCGGGACTACTCCTACAATGAGCAGTTCTTC
CASSHRDYSYNEQFF
>.|.|TRBV4-1|TRBJ2-7
TGCGCCAGCAGCCAAGGGGCTAGCCCTAGCTCCTACGAGCAGTACTTC
CASSQGASPSSYEQYF
>few|TRBD2|TRBV6-5|TRBJ2-7
TGTGCCAGCAGTTACCCCCTAGCGGGATTGGAGTACGAGCAGTACTTC
CASSYPLAGLEYEQYF
>.|.|TRBV30|TRBJ1-5
TGTGCCTGGAGTGGGGACGGGAATCAGCCCCAGCATTTT
CAWSGDGNQPQHF
>.|TRBD1|TRBV29-1|TRBJ2-7
TGCAGCGTCTCCGGGACAGGGGGCGAGCAGTACTTC
CSVSGTGGEQYF
>many|TRBD1|TRBV15|TRBJ1-6
TGTGCCACCAGCCGGGACAGAGATAATTCACCCCTCCACTTT
CATSRDRDNSPLHF
>many|TRBD1|TRBV7-2|TRBJ1-2
TGTGCCAGCAGCTTGACAGGGGCGATTAACTATGGCTACACCTTC
CASSLTGAINYGYTF
>few|TRBD2|TRBV5-1|TRBJ2-7
TGCGCCAGCAGCTTAAAAGCGGGGATCTACGAGCAGTACTTC
CASSLKAGIYEQYF
>many|.|TRBV12-3/TRBV12-4|TRBJ2-5
TGTGCCAGCAAGGGGGGTAGGGAGACCCAGTACTTC
CASKGGRETQYF
>few|.|TRBV5-6|TRBJ2-2
TGTGCCAGCAGCTTAGGAAGTTCCCCCGGGGAGCTGTTTTTT
CASSLGSSPGELFF
>few|.|TRBV29-1|TRBJ2-3
TGCAGCGTTCCGCTATATGCGACAGATACGCAGTATTTT
CSVPLYATDTQYF
>.|TRBD1|TRBV27|TRBJ1-6
TGTGCCAGCAACCCACGGACAGGTTATAATTCACCCCTCCACTTT
CASNPRTGYNSPLHF
>few|TRBD2|TRBV19|TRBJ2-7
TGTGCCAGTAGTGCGGCTAGCGGGAGCTCCTACGAGCAGTACTTC
CASSAASGSSYEQYF
>few|.|TRBV27|TRBJ2-2
TGTGCCAGCAGTTTGTGGCAGACGAACACCGGGGAGCTGTTTTTT
CASSLWQTNTGELFF
>.|.|TRBV5-5|TRBJ2-5
TGTGCCAGCAGCTTGGTCAGGGGTGAGACCCGGTACTTC
CASSLVRGETRYF
>.|.|TRBV6-1|TRBJ1-2
TGTGCCAGCATGCCCTCCGGGACACCCCATGGCTACACCTTC
CASMPSGTPHGYTF
>.|TRBD2|TRBV19|TRBJ2-1
TGTGCCAGTAGTATGGGGGGACGGGGAGGGTCCTACAATGAGCAGTTCTTC
CASSMGGRGGSYNEQFF
>.|.|TRBV6-1|TRBJ1-1
TGTGCCAGCAGCTATACCAACGATAACACTGAAGCTTTCTTT
CASSYTNDNTEAFF
>.|TRBD1|TRBV5-8|TRBJ1-1
TGTGCCAGCCAGCAGGGGGGCCCAAGCACTGAAGCTTTCTTT
CASQQGGPSTEAFF